This section outlines one T cell receptor (beta chain) sequence together with its context. The sample comes from a study of blood T cell repertoires in COVID-19. Those enrolled in Seattle joined during active infection and were followed longitudinally afterward. Data came from immunoSEQ multiplex PCR; TCRdb stores just in-frame clones and leaves some out. The sample has some 180,000 clones, roughly 79% seen once. V was cut by 4 bases and J by 4 bases, with 13 bases left in between. The CDR3 is 14 residues long. The V gene's germline CDR1 is SGHAT and CDR2 FQNNGV. The sample comprised peripheral blood. This receptor was identified in a woman older than 75 with COVID-19, enrolled during active disease. The V call is TRBV11-2, the J call TRBJ1-2; D gene uncertain. This CDR3 reads CASSSPSRPYGYTF. In DNA, the CDR3 is TGTGCCAGCAGCTCCCCGAGCAGGCCCTATGGCTACACCTTC.